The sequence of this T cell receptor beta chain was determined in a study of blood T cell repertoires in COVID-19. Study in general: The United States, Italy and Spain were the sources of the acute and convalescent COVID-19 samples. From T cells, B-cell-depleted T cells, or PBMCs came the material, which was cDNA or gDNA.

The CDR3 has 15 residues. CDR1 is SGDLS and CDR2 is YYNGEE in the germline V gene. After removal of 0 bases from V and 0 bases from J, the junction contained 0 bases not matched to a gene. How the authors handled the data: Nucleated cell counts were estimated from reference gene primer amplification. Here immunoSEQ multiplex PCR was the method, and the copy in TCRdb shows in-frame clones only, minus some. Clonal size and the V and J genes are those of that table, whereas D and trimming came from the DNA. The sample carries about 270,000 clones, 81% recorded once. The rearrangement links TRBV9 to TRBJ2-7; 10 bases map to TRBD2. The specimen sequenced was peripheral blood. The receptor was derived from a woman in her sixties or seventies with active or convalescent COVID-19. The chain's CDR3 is CASSVGTSGSYEQYF. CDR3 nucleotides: TGTGCCAGCAGCGTAGGGACTAGCGGCTCCTACGAGCAGTACTTC.